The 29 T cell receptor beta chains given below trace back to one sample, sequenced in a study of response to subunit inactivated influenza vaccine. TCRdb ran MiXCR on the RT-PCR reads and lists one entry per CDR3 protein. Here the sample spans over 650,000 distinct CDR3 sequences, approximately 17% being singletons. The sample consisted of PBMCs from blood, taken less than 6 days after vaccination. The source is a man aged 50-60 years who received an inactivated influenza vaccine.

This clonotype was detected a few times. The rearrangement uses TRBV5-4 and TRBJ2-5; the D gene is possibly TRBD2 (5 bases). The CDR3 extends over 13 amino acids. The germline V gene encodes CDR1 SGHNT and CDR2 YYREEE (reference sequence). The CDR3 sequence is CAASVPGEETQYF. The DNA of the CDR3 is TGTGCAGCTTCGGTCCCCGGGGAGGAGACCCAGTACTTC.

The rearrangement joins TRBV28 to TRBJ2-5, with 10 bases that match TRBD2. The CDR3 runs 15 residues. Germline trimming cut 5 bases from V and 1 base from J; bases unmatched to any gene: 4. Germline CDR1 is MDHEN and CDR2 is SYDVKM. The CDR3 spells CASSRLAGVQETQYF. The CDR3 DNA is TGTGCCAGCAGTAGGCTAGCGGGAGTCCAAGAGACCCAGTACTTC.

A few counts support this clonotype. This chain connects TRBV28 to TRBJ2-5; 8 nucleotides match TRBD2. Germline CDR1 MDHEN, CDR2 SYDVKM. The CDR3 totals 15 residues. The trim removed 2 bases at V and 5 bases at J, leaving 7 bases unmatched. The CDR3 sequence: CASSLVRGAGETQYF. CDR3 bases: TGTGCCAGCAGTTTAGTGCGGGGGGCAGGGGAGACCCAGTACTTC.

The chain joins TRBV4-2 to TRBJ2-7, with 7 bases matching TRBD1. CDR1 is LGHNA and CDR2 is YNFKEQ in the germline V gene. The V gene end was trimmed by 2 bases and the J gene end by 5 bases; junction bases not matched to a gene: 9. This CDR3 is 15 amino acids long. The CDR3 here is CASSQSGQRGDEQYF. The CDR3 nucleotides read TGTGCCAGCAGCCAATCGGGACAGAGAGGGGACGAGCAGTACTTC.

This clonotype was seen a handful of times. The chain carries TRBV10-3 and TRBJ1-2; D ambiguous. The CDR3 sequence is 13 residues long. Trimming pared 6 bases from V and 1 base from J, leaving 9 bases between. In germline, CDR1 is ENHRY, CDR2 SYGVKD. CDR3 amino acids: CAIRADGNYGYTF. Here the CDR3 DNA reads TGTGCCATCAGAGCGGACGGTAACTATGGCTACACCTTC.

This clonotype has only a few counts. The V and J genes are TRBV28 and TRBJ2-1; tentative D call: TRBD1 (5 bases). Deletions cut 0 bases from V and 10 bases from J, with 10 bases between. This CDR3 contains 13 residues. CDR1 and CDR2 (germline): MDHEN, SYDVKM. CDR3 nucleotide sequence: TGTGCCAGCAGTTTATGGGCAGGGAAGGAGCAGTTCTTC. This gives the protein CASSLWAGKEQFF.

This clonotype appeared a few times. The CDR3 loop is CASSLGSHAEQYF. CDR3 nucleotides: TGTGCCAGCAGTTTAGGCTCCCACGCCGAGCAGTACTTC. The chain joins TRBV12-3 or TRBV12-4 to TRBJ2-7; D remains ambiguous. Between the trimmed V and J ends, which lost 1 base and 6 bases, there was a span of 10 bases. This CDR3 is 13 amino acids long.

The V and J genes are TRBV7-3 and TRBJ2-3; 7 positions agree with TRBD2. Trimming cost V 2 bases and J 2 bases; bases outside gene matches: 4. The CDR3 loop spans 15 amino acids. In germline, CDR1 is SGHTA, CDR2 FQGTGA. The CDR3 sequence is CASSLGGLPTDTQYF. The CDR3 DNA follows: TGTGCCAGCAGCTTAGGGGGACTACCCACAGATACGCAGTATTTT.

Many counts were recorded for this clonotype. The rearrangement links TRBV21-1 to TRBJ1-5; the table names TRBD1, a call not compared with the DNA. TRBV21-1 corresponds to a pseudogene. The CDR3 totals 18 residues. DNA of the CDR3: TGTGCCAGCAGCAAAGCCGCGATCTTCCAACAGGGGAATCAGCCCCAGCATTTT. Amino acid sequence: CASSKAAIFQQGNQPQHF.

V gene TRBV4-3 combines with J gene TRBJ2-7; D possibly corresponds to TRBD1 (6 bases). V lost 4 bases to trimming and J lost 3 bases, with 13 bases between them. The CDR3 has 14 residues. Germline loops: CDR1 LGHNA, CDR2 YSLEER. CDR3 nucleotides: TGCGCCAGCAGCCCCACTACAGGGCGCTACGAGCAGTACTTC. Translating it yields CASSPTTGRYEQYF.

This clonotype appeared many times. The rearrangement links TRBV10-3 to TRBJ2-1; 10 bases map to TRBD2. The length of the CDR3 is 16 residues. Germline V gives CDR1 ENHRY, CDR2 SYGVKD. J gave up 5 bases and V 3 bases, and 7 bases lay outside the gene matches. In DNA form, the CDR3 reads TGTGCCATCAGTGAAAAAGCGGGAGGGCCGAACAATGAGCAGTTCTTC. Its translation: CAISEKAGGPNNEQFF.

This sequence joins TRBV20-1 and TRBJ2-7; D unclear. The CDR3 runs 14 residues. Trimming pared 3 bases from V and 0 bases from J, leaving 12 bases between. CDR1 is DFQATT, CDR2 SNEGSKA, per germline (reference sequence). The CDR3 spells CSARRPIGSYEQYF. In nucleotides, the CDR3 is TGCAGTGCTAGGCGTCCGATTGGCTCCTACGAGCAGTACTTC.

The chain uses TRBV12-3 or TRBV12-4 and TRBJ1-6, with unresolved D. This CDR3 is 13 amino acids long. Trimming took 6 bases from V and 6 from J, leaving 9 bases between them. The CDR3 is CASSNSINSPLHF. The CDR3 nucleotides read TGTGCCAGCAGCAACAGCATTAATTCACCCCTCCACTTT.

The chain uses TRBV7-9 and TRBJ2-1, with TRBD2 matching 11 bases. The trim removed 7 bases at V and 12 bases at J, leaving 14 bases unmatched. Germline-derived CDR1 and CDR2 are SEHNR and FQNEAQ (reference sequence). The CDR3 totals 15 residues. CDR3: CASTTTSGSFGRQFF. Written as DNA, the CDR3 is TGTGCCAGCACAACAACTAGCGGGAGCTTTGGGCGGCAGTTCTTC. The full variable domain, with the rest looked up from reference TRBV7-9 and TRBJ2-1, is DTGVSQNPRHKITKRGQNVTFRCDPISEHNRLYWYRQTLGQGPEFLTYFQNEAQLEKSRLLSDRFSAERPKGSFSTLEIQRTEQGDSAMYLCASTTTSGSFGRQFFGPGTRLTVL.

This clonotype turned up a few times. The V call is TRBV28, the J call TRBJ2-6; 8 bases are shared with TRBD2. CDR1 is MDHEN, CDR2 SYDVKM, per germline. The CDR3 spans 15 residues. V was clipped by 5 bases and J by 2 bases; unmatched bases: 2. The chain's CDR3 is CASSPGGAGANVLTF. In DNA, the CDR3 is TGTGCCAGCAGTCCCGGGGGGGCTGGGGCCAACGTCCTGACTTTC. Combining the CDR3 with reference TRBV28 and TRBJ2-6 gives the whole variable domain DVKVTQSSRYLVKRTGEKVFLECVQDMDHENMFWYRQDPGLGLRLIYFSYDVKMKEKGDIPEGYSVSREKKERFSLILESASTNQTSMYLCASSPGGAGANVLTFGAGSRLTVL.

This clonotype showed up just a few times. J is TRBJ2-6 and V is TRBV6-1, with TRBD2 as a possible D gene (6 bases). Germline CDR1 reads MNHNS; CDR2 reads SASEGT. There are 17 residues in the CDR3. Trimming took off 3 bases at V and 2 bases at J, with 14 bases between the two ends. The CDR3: CASSENRGGAGANVLTF. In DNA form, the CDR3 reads TGTGCCAGCAGTGAGAACCGGGGCGGGGCTGGGGCCAACGTCCTGACTTTC.

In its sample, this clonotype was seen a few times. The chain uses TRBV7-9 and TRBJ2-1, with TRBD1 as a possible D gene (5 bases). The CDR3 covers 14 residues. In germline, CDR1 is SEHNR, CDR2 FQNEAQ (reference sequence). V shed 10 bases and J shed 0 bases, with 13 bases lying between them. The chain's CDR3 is CATVRESSYNEQFF. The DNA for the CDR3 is TGTGCCACAGTCAGGGAAAGCTCCTACAATGAGCAGTTCTTC. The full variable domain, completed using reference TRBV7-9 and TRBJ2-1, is DTGVSQNPRHKITKRGQNVTFRCDPISEHNRLYWYRQTLGQGPEFLTYFQNEAQLEKSRLLSDRFSAERPKGSFSTLEIQRTEQGDSAMYLCATVRESSYNEQFFGPGTRLTVL.

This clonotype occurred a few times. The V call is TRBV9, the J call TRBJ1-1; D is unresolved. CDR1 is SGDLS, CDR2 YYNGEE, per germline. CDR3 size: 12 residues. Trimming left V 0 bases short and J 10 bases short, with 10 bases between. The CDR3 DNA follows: TGTGCCAGCAGCGTAGCTTTGGGAAGAGCTTTCTTT. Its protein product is CASSVALGRAFF. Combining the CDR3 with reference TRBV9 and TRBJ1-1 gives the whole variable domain DSGVTQTPKHLITATGQRVTLRCSPRSGDLSVYWYQQSLDQGLQFLIQYYNGEERAKGNILERFSAQQFPDLHSELNLSSLELGDSALYFCASSVALGRAFFGQGTRLTVV.

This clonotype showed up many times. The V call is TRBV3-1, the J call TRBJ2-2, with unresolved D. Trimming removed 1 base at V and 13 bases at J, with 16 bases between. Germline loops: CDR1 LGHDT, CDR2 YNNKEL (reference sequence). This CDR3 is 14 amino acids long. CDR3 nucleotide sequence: TGTGCCAGCAGCCAAGCCTCCGGTCCGCTCCCGCTGTTTTTT. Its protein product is CASSQASGPLPLFF.

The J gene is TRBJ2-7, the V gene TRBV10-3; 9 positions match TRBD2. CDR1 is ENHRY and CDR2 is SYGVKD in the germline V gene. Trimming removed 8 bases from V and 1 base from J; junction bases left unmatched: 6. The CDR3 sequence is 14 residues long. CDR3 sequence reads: CAIERGDVSYEQYF. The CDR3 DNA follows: TGTGCCATCGAGCGGGGGGACGTTTCCTACGAGCAGTACTTC.

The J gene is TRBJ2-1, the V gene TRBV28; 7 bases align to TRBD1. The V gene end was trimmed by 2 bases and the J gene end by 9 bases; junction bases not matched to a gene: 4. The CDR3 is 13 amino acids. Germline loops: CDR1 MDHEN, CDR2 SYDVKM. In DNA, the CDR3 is TGTGCCAGCAGTTTACCAGACAGGGTTGAGCAGTTCTTC. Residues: CASSLPDRVEQFF.

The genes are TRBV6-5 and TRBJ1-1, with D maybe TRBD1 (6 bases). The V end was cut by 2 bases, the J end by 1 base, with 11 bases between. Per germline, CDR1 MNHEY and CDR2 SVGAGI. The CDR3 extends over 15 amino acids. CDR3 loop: CASSYGGTPNTEAFF. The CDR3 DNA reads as TGTGCCAGCAGTTACGGCGGGACACCGAACACTGAAGCTTTCTTT.

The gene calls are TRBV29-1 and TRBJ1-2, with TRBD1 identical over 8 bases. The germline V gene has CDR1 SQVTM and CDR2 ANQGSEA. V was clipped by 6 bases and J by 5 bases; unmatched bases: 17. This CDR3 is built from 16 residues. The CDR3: CSVRGLERTGNYGYTF. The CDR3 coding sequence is TGCAGCGTCCGGGGTTTAGAGAGGACAGGGAATTATGGCTACACCTTC.

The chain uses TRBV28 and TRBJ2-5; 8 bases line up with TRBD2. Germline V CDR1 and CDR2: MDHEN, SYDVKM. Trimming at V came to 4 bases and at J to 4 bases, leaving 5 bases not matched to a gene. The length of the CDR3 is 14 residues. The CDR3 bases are TGTGCCAGCAGTTCCTCGGGGGGGCCAGAGACCCAGTACTTC. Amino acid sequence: CASSSSGGPETQYF.

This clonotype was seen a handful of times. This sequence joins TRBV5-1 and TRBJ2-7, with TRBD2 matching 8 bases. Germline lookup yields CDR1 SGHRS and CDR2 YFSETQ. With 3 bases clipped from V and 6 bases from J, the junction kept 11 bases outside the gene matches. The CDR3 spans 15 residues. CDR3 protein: CASSSRTGTRGEQYF. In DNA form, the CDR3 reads TGCGCCAGCAGCTCAAGGACCGGGACTAGGGGCGAGCAGTACTTC.

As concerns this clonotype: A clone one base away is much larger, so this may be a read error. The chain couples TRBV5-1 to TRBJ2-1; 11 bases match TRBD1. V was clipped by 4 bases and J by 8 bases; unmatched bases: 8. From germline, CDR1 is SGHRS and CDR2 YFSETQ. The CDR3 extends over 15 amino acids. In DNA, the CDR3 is TGCGCCAGCAGCCTCGGGACAGGGGGTGGTTATGAGCAGTTCTTC. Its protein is CASSLGTGGGYEQFF.

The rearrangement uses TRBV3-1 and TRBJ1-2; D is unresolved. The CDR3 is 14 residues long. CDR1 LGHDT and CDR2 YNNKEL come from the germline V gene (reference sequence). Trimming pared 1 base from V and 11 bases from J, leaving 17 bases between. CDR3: CASSQGPTPVRYTF. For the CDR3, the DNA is TGTGCCAGCAGCCAAGGTCCGACACCGGTTCGGTACACCTTC.

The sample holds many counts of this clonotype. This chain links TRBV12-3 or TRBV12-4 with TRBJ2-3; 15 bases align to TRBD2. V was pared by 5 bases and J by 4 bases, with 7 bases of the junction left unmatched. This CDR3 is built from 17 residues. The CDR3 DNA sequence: TGTGCCAGCAGTCCGCCGGGACTAGCGGGGGGCGCAGATACGCAGTATTTT. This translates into CASSPPGLAGGADTQYF.

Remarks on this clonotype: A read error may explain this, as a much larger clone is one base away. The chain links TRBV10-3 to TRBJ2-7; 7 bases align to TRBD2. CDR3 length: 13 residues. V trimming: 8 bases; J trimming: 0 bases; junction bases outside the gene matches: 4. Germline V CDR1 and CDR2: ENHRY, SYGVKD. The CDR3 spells CAILAEDSYEQYF. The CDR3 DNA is TGTGCCATCCTAGCGGAGGACTCCTACGAGCAGTACTTC.